The rows below give T cell receptor beta chains drawn from one sample of a study of T-cell reconstitution after alpha-beta-depleted transplantation in children. TCRdb fed the PCR reads into MiXCR, producing one record per CDR3 protein. The top ten hold roughly 8% of the sample, which has about 110,000 distinct CDR3 sequences, under 13% seen once. Material: PBMCs from the stem cell graft donor, obtained from the stem cell graft. The receptor set was obtained from a human donor who donated a stem cell graft to a child with acute lymphoblastic leukemia. The CDR3 runs from the conserved cysteine through the conserved F or W. D genes are given only for firm matches. Where a row states a size, it is once, few, many or the class of an expanded clone; other rows omit it.

>many|-|TRBV10-3|TRBJ2-7
TGTGCCATCAGCTCCGGGACCTGGGACTACGAGCAGTACTTC
CAISSGTWDYEQYF
>many|TRBD2|TRBV7-2|TRBJ2-1
TGTGCCAGCAGCTTGGGCGGGGGGGGGAATGAGCAGTTCTTC
CASSLGGGGNEQFF
>many|TRBD2|TRBV20-1|TRBJ2-1
TGCAGTGCTAGACCCGGGACTAGCGGCTACAATGAGCAGTTCTTC
CSARPGTSGYNEQFF
>many|TRBD2|TRBV14|TRBJ2-1
TGTGCCAGCAGCCAAGATCCAAGGACTAGCGGGAGGGGTCATGAGCAGTTCTTC
CASSQDPRTSGRGHEQFF
>many|-|TRBV6-2/TRBV6-3|TRBJ2-1
TGTGCCAGCAGTCCGGGACATCTTTCGATCTTC
CASSPGHLSIF
>many|TRBD1|TRBV20-1|TRBJ2-5
TGCAGTGCTGATCGTACCGGGACAGGGGGCGTTTTCGGACAAGAGACCCAGTACTTC
CSADRTGTGGVFGQETQYF
>once|-|TRBV30|TRBJ1-4
TGTGCCTGGAGCGGAAGCCCTAATGAAAAACTGTTTTTT
CAWSGSPNEKLFF
>many|TRBD2|TRBV7-9|TRBJ2-2
TGTGCCAGCAGCCGACTAGCCTCTCCCGGGGAGCTGTTTTTT
CASSRLASPGELFF
>many|TRBD2|TRBV20-1|TRBJ2-7
TGCAGTGCTAGACCCCCGACTAGCCTGAGCGAGCAGTACTTC
CSARPPTSLSEQYF
>many|-|TRBV7-7|TRBJ2-2
TGTGCTAGCAGCCCAAATCCTGGTATTACGAACACCGGGGAGCTGTTTTTT
CASSPNPGITNTGELFF
>many|TRBD2|TRBV7-2|TRBJ2-2
TGTGCCAGCAGCTTAGTCTCGGGGGGAACCCCCGGGGAGCTGTTTTTT
CASSLVSGGTPGELFF
>many|-|TRBV27|TRBJ2-7
TGTGCCAGCAGTTTCATTCCGAATACCTACGAGCAGTACTTC
CASSFIPNTYEQYF
>many|-|TRBV7-2|TRBJ2-1
TGTGCCAGCAGCTCCTTACAGAGCTCCTACAATGAGCAGTTCTTC
CASSSLQSSYNEQFF
>many|-|TRBV7-8|TRBJ2-7
TGTGCCAGCAGCTTAGCGGGTGGGGTAGAGCAGTACTTC
CASSLAGGVEQYF
>many|TRBD1|TRBV6-2/TRBV6-3|TRBJ1-5
TGTGCCAGCAGTCACCGGACAGGGATTGGTGGGTATAGCAATCAGCCCCAGCATTTT
CASSHRTGIGGYSNQPQHF
>many|-|TRBV27|TRBJ2-5
TGTGCCAGCACGAGGGGGGAGACCCAGTACTTC
CASTRGETQYF
>many|TRBD1|TRBV25-1|TRBJ1-6
TGTGCCAGCGCACCATTCGGGACAGGGCGGGGTTCACCCCTCCACTTT
CASAPFGTGRGSPLHF
>many|-|TRBV9|TRBJ2-5
TGTGCCAGCAGCGGCCTAGGGGGAGTAGAGACCCAGTACTTC
CASSGLGGVETQYF
>many|-|TRBV4-1|TRBJ1-5
TGCGCCAGCAGCCCGACAGGACTCATTGAGCCCCAGCATTTT
CASSPTGLIEPQHF
>many|TRBD1|TRBV28|TRBJ2-7
TGTGCCAGCAGCGGCCAATCGTGGGCAGGGGGCAGCTACGAGCAGTACTTC
CASSGQSWAGGSYEQYF
>many|-|TRBV7-2|TRBJ1-2
TGTGCCAGCAGCTTAGAGGGTGTGGGTTTCTATGGCTACACCTTC
CASSLEGVGFYGYTF
>many|-|TRBV20-1|TRBJ2-1
TGCAGTGCTCGCGCGGCCCATACTACCTACAATGAGCAGTTCTTC
CSARAAHTTYNEQFF
>-|-|TRBV2|TRBJ2-5
TGTGCCAGCAGTGAAGTTTTTTTGGTAGCGCCTAAAAGAGAGACCCAGTACTTC
CASSEVFLVAPKRETQYF
>few|-|TRBV3-1|TRBJ1-4
TGTGCCAGCAGCCAAGATCGGCAGCTAGGGGGAAAACTGTTTTTT
CASSQDRQLGGKLFF
>many|TRBD2|TRBV7-9|TRBJ2-5
TGTGCCAGCAGCTTCTCTAGCGGCCAAGAGACCCAGTACTTC
CASSFSSGQETQYF
>many|-|TRBV5-4|TRBJ2-5
TGTGCCAGCAGCTTGGACCCGGGGGAGACCCAGTACTTC
CASSLDPGETQYF
>many|-|TRBV4-3|TRBJ2-2
TGCGCCAGCAGCCAAGACGGCAGCCCCGCGAACACCGGGGAGCTGTTTTTT
CASSQDGSPANTGELFF
>many|TRBD2|TRBV12-3/TRBV12-4|TRBJ2-2
TGTGCCGGCACAAAATCGACTAGCGGGAGGGCCGCCGGGGAGCTGTTTTTT
CAGTKSTSGRAAGELFF
>-|TRBD1|TRBV29-1|TRBJ2-1
TGCAGCGTCAACCCGGGACAGGGTAGGCATGAGCAGTTCTTC
CSVNPGQGRHEQFF
>many|TRBD1|TRBV15|TRBJ2-7
TGTGCCACCAGCCCTAGGACAGGGCCCTCCTACGAGCAGTACTTC
CATSPRTGPSYEQYF
>many|TRBD2|TRBV3-1|TRBJ2-7
TGTGCCAGCAGCCAAGAAGGGCTAGCGGGGGACGAGCAGTACTTC
CASSQEGLAGDEQYF
>many|-|TRBV12-3/TRBV12-4|TRBJ1-5
TGTGCCAGCAGCCCTGACAGGATGAATCAGCCCCAGCATTTT
CASSPDRMNQPQHF
>many|TRBD1|TRBV18|TRBJ1-1
TGTGCCAGCTCACCTCTTGACAGGGGAAATGAAGCTTTCTTT
CASSPLDRGNEAFF
>many|TRBD1|TRBV12-3/TRBV12-4|TRBJ1-2
TGTGCCAGCAGTCTACAGGGGAGGGGTGGCTACACCTTC
CASSLQGRGGYTF
>many|-|TRBV4-3|TRBJ1-2
TGCGCCAGCAGCCAAGAGGCCCAAATCCCCTATGGCTACACCTTC
CASSQEAQIPYGYTF
>many|-|TRBV12-3/TRBV12-4|TRBJ1-5
TGTGCCAGCAGTTATTTTCAAGTCAGGGGTGGCAATCAGCCCCAGCATTTT
CASSYFQVRGGNQPQHF
>many|TRBD2|TRBV20-1|TRBJ2-6
TGCAGTGCTAGAGATCGGGGGGAGGCATCTGGGGCCAACGTCCTGACTTTC
CSARDRGEASGANVLTF
>once|-|TRBV5-1|TRBJ2-7
TGCGCCAGCAGCCGTCATGGGCAGACCTACGAGCAGTACTTC
CASSRHGQTYEQYF
>many|TRBD1|TRBV4-3|TRBJ2-7
TGCGCCAGCAGCCAAGGACAGGGCATCGGCTACGAGCAGTACTTC
CASSQGQGIGYEQYF